This T cell receptor beta chain is from a study of tumor-infiltrating lymphocytes in glioblastoma multiforme. Multiple V-beta primers and a C-beta primer amplified TCRB from RNA. TCRdb re-derived calls from the multiplex PCR reads in MiXCR, one entry per CDR3 protein. This table has roughly 15,000 distinct CDR3 sequences, about 69% appearing once. The ends were cut back, 0 bases at V and 4 bases at J, with 10 bases in the middle. Germline V gene lookup returns CDR1 DFQATT and CDR2 SNEGSKA (reference sequence). CDR3 length: 15 amino acids. The clonotype was recovered from a male donor with glioblastoma. The chain combines TRBV20-1 with TRBJ1-6; the D gene is possibly TRBD1 (6 bases). The sequenced sample was brain tumor tissue. The CDR3 is CSAREGGQYNSPLHF. DNA for the CDR3: TGCAGTGCTAGAGAGGGGGGACAATATAATTCACCCCTCCACTTT.